The 29 T cell receptor beta chains below were found in one sample sequenced in a study of PD-L1 blockade in urothelial cancer. TCRdb keeps only in-frame clones here, not all; method: immunoSEQ multiplex PCR. The data show tens of thousands of clones, 82% seen once. The sequences come from PBMCs, collected around atezolizumab (anti-PD-L1) treatment. These receptors came from a man between 65 and 85 years old with urothelial cancer.

A single count supports this clone. The J gene is TRBJ2-1, the V gene TRBV29-1, with 11 bases identical to TRBD1. CDR3 length: 16 amino acids. The V gene's germline CDR1 is SQVTM and CDR2 ANQGSEA. Trimming at V came to 7 bases and at J to 4 bases, leaving 12 bases not matched to a gene. In DNA form, the CDR3 reads TGCAGCGGGGGGGACAGGGGGGCCTCCTTTTACAATGAGCAGTTCTTC. Protein product: CSGGDRGASFYNEQFF.

The chain uses TRBV7-2 and TRBJ2-2; 11 bases line up with TRBD1. This CDR3 is built from 15 residues. V shed 5 bases, J shed 8 bases, and the junction held 7 bases outside the gene matches. From germline, CDR1 is SGHTA and CDR2 FQGNSA. The CDR3 DNA sequence: TGTGCCAGCAGCCCCGGACAGGGGGCTAAGGGGGAGCTGTTTTTT. Translated, it gives CASSPGQGAKGELFF.

This clone was recorded a few times. The chain has TRBV19 and TRBJ2-3, with D uncertain. V lost 3 bases and J lost 2, with 9 bases in between. The CDR3 is made up of 14 amino acids. Germline V lookup: CDR1 LNHDA, CDR2 SQIVND (reference sequence). The DNA of the CDR3 is TGTGCCAGTAGTATTAGTCAAAACACAGATACGCAGTATTTT. It translates to CASSISQNTDTQYF. The entire variable domain, with the rest obtained from reference TRBV19 and TRBJ2-3, is as follows: DGGITQSPKYLFRKEGQNVTLSCEQNLNHDAMYWYRQDPGQGLRLIYYSQIVNDFQKGDIAEGYSVSREKKESFPLTVTSAQKNPTAFYLCASSISQNTDTQYFGPGTRLTVL.

The gene calls are TRBV19 and TRBJ1-4; TRBD1 matches at 7 bases. Germline V gene lookup returns CDR1 LNHDA and CDR2 SQIVND (reference sequence). CDR3 length: 15 amino acids. Germline trimming cut 3 bases from V and 7 bases from J; bases unmatched to any gene: 8. The CDR3: CASSIPRRGREKLFF. The CDR3, as DNA: TGTGCCAGTAGTATCCCGCGTAGGGGGCGTGAAAAACTGTTTTTT.

The chain joins TRBV27 to TRBJ2-1; 11 bases line up with TRBD1. Germline lookup yields CDR1 MNHEY and CDR2 SMNVEV (reference sequence). V lost 3 bases to trimming and J lost 6 bases; unmatched junction nucleotides: 4. The CDR3 runs to 15 residues. The CDR3 region is CASSFQGTGGNEQFF. For the CDR3, the DNA is TGTGCCAGCAGTTTTCAAGGGACAGGGGGCAATGAGCAGTTCTTC.

This chain connects TRBV28 to TRBJ1-2; no clear D. Germline V lookup: CDR1 MDHEN, CDR2 SYDVKM. The length of the CDR3 is 12 residues. The V end lost 3 bases, the J end lost 7 bases, and 9 bases lay between the germline ends. CDR3 bases: TGTGCCAGCAGTTTTCGGGTCTCTGGCTACACCTTC. Translation: CASSFRVSGYTF.

J is TRBJ2-1 and V is TRBV19; possible D gene TRBD2, 5 bases. The V end lost 1 base, the J end lost 6 bases, and 13 bases lay between the germline ends. There are 15 residues in the CDR3. CDR1 LNHDA and CDR2 SQIVND come from the germline V gene (reference sequence). The CDR3 nucleotides are TGTGCCAGTAGTATAGTTACTTCTAGCCCCAATGAGCAGTTCTTC. As protein: CASSIVTSSPNEQFF.

The rearrangement uses TRBV7-9 and TRBJ2-1; 10 positions match TRBD2. With V trimmed by 2 bases and J by 7 bases, 5 bases remained unmatched. Germline V gene sequence: CDR1 SEHNR, CDR2 FQNEAQ (reference sequence). This CDR3 is 15 amino acids long. The CDR3 region is CASSLQAGGRNEQFF. In nucleotides, the CDR3 is TGTGCCAGCAGCTTACAAGCGGGGGGGAGGAATGAGCAGTTCTTC.

The chain uses TRBV5-1 and TRBJ2-7, with 7 bases identical to TRBD2. The CDR3 length is 14 residues. After removal of 6 bases from V and 6 bases from J, the junction contained 12 bases not matched to a gene. Germline lookup yields CDR1 SGHRS and CDR2 YFSETQ. CDR3 in DNA: TGCGCCAGCAACATGGGATCGACTAGCAGCGAGCAGTACTTC. Its protein product is CASNMGSTSSEQYF.

This rearrangement joins TRBV6-5 to TRBJ2-7, with no clear D. This CDR3 has 14 residues. Germline V gene sequence: CDR1 MNHEY, CDR2 SVGAGI. Trimming cost V 6 bases and J 4 bases, with 16 bases left between them. CDR3 nucleotides: TGTGCCAGCAGCCACGTCCCAGGTCCTTACGAGCAGTACTTC. It specifies CASSHVPGPYEQYF.

The chain employs TRBV29-1 and TRBJ1-2; TRBD1 might be the D (6 bases). Looked up from germline, CDR1 is SQVTM and CDR2 is ANQGSEA. CDR3 size: 12 residues. V was clipped by 4 bases and J by 8 bases, with 14 bases between them. The CDR3 region is CSVGRGGNGYTF. CDR3 nucleotides: TGCAGCGTTGGGAGGGGGGGGAACGGCTACACCTTC.

The chain uses TRBV19 and TRBJ1-1; the match to TRBD1 covers 7 bases. V shed 11 bases and J 7 bases; nucleotides not matched to a gene: 10. The CDR3 loop spans 12 amino acids. Germline CDR1 reads LNHDA; CDR2 reads SQIVND (reference sequence). For the CDR3, the DNA is TGTGCCTCCCGGACAGGTATGTTTGAAGCTTTCTTT. Translated: CASRTGMFEAFF.

The chain has TRBV30 and TRBJ2-3; no definite D call. This CDR3 has 15 amino acids. V lost 1 base and J lost 2, with 13 bases in between. Looked up from germline, CDR1 is GTSNPN and CDR2 is SVGIG (reference sequence). The CDR3 nucleotides read TGTGCCTGGAGTGGAGGCAGCGCACTCACAGATACGCAGTATTTT. This translates into CAWSGGSALTDTQYF.

The rearrangement links TRBV30 to TRBJ2-2, with TRBD1 identical over 10 bases. This CDR3 region has 15 residues. CDR1 and CDR2 (germline): GTSNPN, SVGIG (reference sequence). Trimming at V came to 0 bases and at J to 7 bases, leaving 5 bases not matched to a gene. CDR3 in amino acids: CAWSVLGQGDGELFF. The CDR3 DNA sequence: TGTGCCTGGAGTGTACTAGGACAGGGGGACGGGGAGCTGTTTTTT.

This chain joins TRBV4-2 and TRBJ1-2, with 9 nucleotides matching TRBD1. CDR3 size: 13 residues. Losses at the gene ends were 3 bases for V and 6 bases for J; bases not matched to a gene: 2. Per the germline V gene, CDR1 is LGHNA and CDR2 is YNFKEQ. This CDR3 is CASSQDRGNGYTF. In DNA form, the CDR3 reads TGTGCCAGCAGCCAGGACAGGGGAAATGGCTACACCTTC.

V and J are TRBV10-3 and TRBJ2-3, with TRBD2 matching 14 bases. Germline trimming cut 5 bases from V and 4 bases from J; bases unmatched to any gene: 5. This CDR3 contains 16 residues. Germline CDR1 ENHRY, CDR2 SYGVKD. The CDR3 is CAISPTSGGGSDTQYF. The CDR3 nucleotides are TGTGCCATCAGTCCGACTAGCGGGGGGGGATCAGATACGCAGTATTTT.

The chain couples TRBV19 to TRBJ1-1, with 10 bases matching TRBD1. V gave up 7 bases and J gave up 5 bases; unmatched junction bases: 7. CDR1 and CDR2 from the germline V gene are LNHDA and SQIVND (reference sequence). The CDR3 loop spans 14 amino acids. The CDR3 is CASTFGQGVTEAFF. CDR3 nucleotides: TGTGCCAGTACGTTCGGACAGGGGGTTACTGAAGCTTTCTTT. The entire variable domain, with the rest obtained from reference TRBV19 and TRBJ1-1, is as follows: DGGITQSPKYLFRKEGQNVTLSCEQNLNHDAMYWYRQDPGQGLRLIYYSQIVNDFQKGDIAEGYSVSREKKESFPLTVTSAQKNPTAFYLCASTFGQGVTEAFFGQGTRLTVV.

The gene calls are TRBV10-2 and TRBJ2-1; D not certain. The germline gives CDR1 WSHSY, CDR2 SAAADI. CDR3 length: 12 residues. Trimming took off 2 bases at V and 14 bases at J, with 13 bases between the two ends. The CDR3 here is CASSEVAEIKFF. CDR3 bases: TGCGCCAGCAGTGAGGTTGCGGAGATAAAGTTCTTC.

The rearrangement links TRBV2 to TRBJ2-1, with D maybe TRBD1 (5 bases). CDR1 and CDR2 (germline): SNHLY, FYNNEI. V was cut by 8 bases and J by 7 bases, with 12 bases left in between. There are 12 residues in the CDR3. CDR3 bases: TGTGCCAGCGGGGCGCACACGAATGAGCAGTTCTTC. Translation: CASGAHTNEQFF.

This clone showed up just once. The chain employs TRBV10-1 and TRBJ2-7; TRBD2 matches 9 bases. V trimming: 4 bases; J trimming: 5 bases; junction bases outside the gene matches: 12. The CDR3 covers 16 residues. Germline CDR1 is WNHNN and CDR2 is SYGVQD (reference sequence). The CDR3: CASSGSPSGGLDEQYF. The CDR3 nucleotides read TGCGCCAGCAGTGGGTCGCCGAGCGGGGGGCTGGACGAGCAGTACTTC.

The chain joins TRBV7-9 to TRBJ2-3; tentative D call: TRBD2 (6 bases). Germline CDR1 SEHNR, CDR2 FQNEAQ (reference sequence). Trimming left V 3 bases short and J 5 bases short, with 15 bases between. The CDR3 is made up of 15 amino acids. CDR3 DNA sequence: TGTGCCAGCAGCTTTTCCGGAGGGTCCGGAGATACGCAGTATTTT. As protein: CASSFSGGSGDTQYF.

On this clone itself: An end of the junction does not agree with germline; a read error may underlie this. The chain links TRBV7-7 to TRBJ2-5, with 7 positions matching TRBD1. The CDR3 is made up of 14 amino acids. In germline, CDR1 is SSHAT, CDR2 FNYEAQ (reference sequence). CDR3 protein: CASSSGPRGETQYF. In nucleotides, the CDR3 is TGTGCTAGCAGCTCGGGACCCAGGGGGGAGACCCAGTACTTC.

The rearrangement joins TRBV6-6 to TRBJ2-7; D might be TRBD1 (6 bases). Per germline, CDR1 MNHNY and CDR2 SVGAGI (reference sequence). The CDR3 totals 14 residues. The V and J ends lost 6 bases and 0 bases respectively, with 12 bases between them. CDR3 DNA: TGTGCCAGCAGACGGACAGCGCGCTCCTACGAGCAGTACTTC. It yields the protein CASRRTARSYEQYF.

V is TRBV5-4 and J is TRBJ2-5; TRBD2 might be the D (6 bases). This CDR3 has 15 amino acids. V was pared by 6 bases and J by 1 base, with 16 bases between. Germline loops: CDR1 SGHNT, CDR2 YYREEE (reference sequence). The CDR3 spells CASTRSVGGQETQYF. The CDR3 nucleotides are TGTGCCAGCACCCGCTCGGTCGGGGGCCAAGAGACCCAGTACTTC.

The chain has TRBV7-9 and TRBJ1-2; unclear D gene. The CDR3 length is 14 residues. Germline loops: CDR1 SEHNR, CDR2 FQNEAQ (reference sequence). Trimming removed 4 bases from V and 0 bases from J, with 9 bases in between. In nucleotides, the CDR3 is TGTGCCAGCAGCTGGGAGAACCCTAACTATGGCTACACCTTC. Amino acids: CASSWENPNYGYTF.

The rearrangement links TRBV5-1 to TRBJ2-7; 9 bases line up with TRBD2. The CDR3 has 16 residues. Germline V lookup: CDR1 SGHRS, CDR2 YFSETQ. Germline trimming cut 4 bases from V and 0 bases from J; bases unmatched to any gene: 8. The CDR3 is CASSPGTSRSSYEQYF. The CDR3 region has the DNA TGCGCCAGCAGCCCTGGGACTAGCCGCAGCTCCTACGAGCAGTACTTC.

The chain couples TRBV6-6 to TRBJ2-3; D is perhaps TRBD2 (5 bases). The CDR3 consists of 15 residues. Germline V gene lookup returns CDR1 MNHNY and CDR2 SVGAGI (reference sequence). Trimming took off 3 bases at V and 1 base at J, with 11 bases between the two ends. The CDR3 reads CASSYERVGTDTQYF. In nucleotides, the CDR3 is TGTGCCAGCAGTTATGAGAGGGTGGGCACAGATACGCAGTATTTT.

This CDR3 reads CASSLVGGSYNEQFF. The CDR3 region has the DNA TGCGCCAGCAGCTTGGTGGGGGGCTCCTACAATGAGCAGTTCTTC. The gene calls are TRBV5-1 and TRBJ2-1, with D tentatively TRBD2 (6 bases). This CDR3 is built from 15 residues. Germline V lookup: CDR1 SGHRS, CDR2 YFSETQ. V lost 0 bases and J 0 bases, leaving 7 bases between the germline ends.

The chain uses TRBV2 and TRBJ2-1, with TRBD2 identical over 8 bases. The CDR3 is 14 residues long. The V gene's germline CDR1 is SNHLY and CDR2 FYNNEI. V was pared by 6 bases and J by 3 bases, with 4 bases of the junction left unmatched. For the CDR3, the DNA is TGTGCCAGCAGGGCGCGGGGGGTCTACAATGAGCAGTTCTTC. Its protein is CASRARGVYNEQFF.